Reported below is one TCR beta chain. Its specificity is not known. Donors counted as nominally healthy when sampled, yet unrecorded immune exposures were likely. The source of the sample is a study of cytomegalovirus exposure and HLA in healthy donors. Study-wide background: There were about 85 million unique TCRs (from HLA-typed donors) in an early data release. Whole-study findings and limits: According to reports, the classifier identified cytomegalovirus status with high specificity and sensitivity. Apart from CMV serostatus, no immune exposure information was available.

With 60 Vbeta and 13 Jbeta primers, the PCR was carried out. Method: immunoSEQ multiplex PCR; TCRdb's copy keeps in-frame clones and lacks some. The repertoire holds about 98,000 clones, 77% seen once, with 8.5% to 10% in the top ten. The receptor comes from a male donor in good health and CMV-seropositive. Sequences were obtained from PBMCs.

In nucleotides, the CDR3 is TGTGCCAGCAGTGGGGGACAGGGCATGGGCGAGCAGTACTTC. Translation gives CASSGGQGMGEQYF. The V call is TRBV2, the J call TRBJ2-7; 9 bases are shared with TRBD1. Germline V gene sequence: CDR1 SNHLY, CDR2 FYNNEI. The CDR3 totals 14 residues. V shed 4 bases and J 6 bases; nucleotides not matched to a gene: 7.